The rows below give T cell receptor beta chains drawn from one sample of a study of graft-versus-host responses after intestinal transplantation. TCRdb keeps only in-frame clones here, not all; method: immunoSEQ multiplex PCR. The table shows tens of thousands of clones, with around 92% occurring only once. The antigens these receptors bind are not known. Here the sequenced sample was unstimulated CD8+ T cells sorted from spleen or lymph node cells, taken before intestinal transplant. All receptors derive from a human donor who received an intestinal transplant. Each CDR3 is given with its conserved first and last residue. The D gene is left open where the match is weak. Size is stated for part of the rows, as once, few or many counts, or as a class when the clone is expanded.

>TRBJ1-2|-|-|TRBV29-1
TGCAGCGTTGACGGCGGTGCCGCTGGCTACACCTTC
CSVDGGAAGYTF
>TRBJ1-5|-|-|TRBV28
TGTGCCAGCAGTCCGGACGGGGGGTTCAATCAGCCCCAGCATTTT
CASSPDGGFNQPQHF
>TRBJ2-7|-|TRBD2|TRBV25-1
TGTGCCAGCAGTGAATGGCTAGCGGGAGCGTACGAGCAGTACTTC
CASSEWLAGAYEQYF
>TRBJ1-1|few|TRBD1|TRBV27
TGTGCCAGCAGTTTATGGGGACAGGGGCGAGAAGCTTTCTTT
CASSLWGQGREAFF
>TRBJ2-7|-|-|TRBV18
TGTGCCAGCTCACCACCAGGGGACTACGAGCAGTACTTC
CASSPPGDYEQYF
>TRBJ1-6|-|-|TRBV28
TGTGCCAGCAGTTTAGTCCCCTACCGGCAGGACAATGATTCACCCCTCCACTTT
CASSLVPYRQDNDSPLHF
>TRBJ2-1|-|-|TRBV6-1
TGTGCCAGCAGTCGTTTTAGCGGCCTCAATGAGCAGTTCTTC
CASSRFSGLNEQFF
>TRBJ1-2|few|TRBD1|TRBV19
TGTGCCAGTAGTGAGACAGGGTCAGGCAGGAGTGGCTACACCTTC
CASSETGSGRSGYTF
>TRBJ1-1|-|TRBD1|TRBV27
TGTGCCAGCAGTGGCGGGACAGGGGATGAAGCTTTCTTT
CASSGGTGDEAFF
>TRBJ1-2|-|-|TRBV13
TGTGCCAGCAGCTCCGACGGCGGGGTTGGGTATGGCTACACCTTC
CASSSDGGVGYGYTF
>TRBJ1-5|-|-|TRBV5-3
TGTGCCAGAAGTCCGGTGGGGCGTAATCAGCCCCAGCATTTT
CARSPVGRNQPQHF
>TRBJ1-6|-|-|TRBV28
TGTGCCAGCAGTCCCGGGTGGTTAGGCCTCCATAATTCACCCCTCCACTTT
CASSPGWLGLHNSPLHF
>TRBJ2-7|-|-|TRBV27
TGTGCCAGCAGTTTATCGCCCAGCTTGAGGGATCACCCCTACGAGCAGTACTTC
CASSLSPSLRDHPYEQYF
>TRBJ2-7|-|-|TRBV2
TGTGCCAGCAGTGAAGGATTTTTAGCTACCGCCTACGAGCAGTACTTC
CASSEGFLATAYEQYF
>TRBJ2-2|-|-|TRBV27
TGTGCCAGCAGTTTATTTGTAGGGGGTCCGAACGGGGAGTTGTTTTTT
CASSLFVGGPNGELFF
>TRBJ1-3|-|TRBD1|TRBV30
TGTGCCTGGACGGACAGGGAGGACACCATATATTTT
CAWTDREDTIYF
>TRBJ1-1|-|TRBD1|TRBV5-1
TGCGCCAGCAGCCCGGACAGGGCGAACACTGAAGCTTTCTTT
CASSPDRANTEAFF
>TRBJ2-5|-|TRBD1|TRBV7-9
TGTGCCAGCAATGACCGGGACAGGGGTGTGGGGGAGCAGTACTTC
CASNDRDRGVGEQYF
>TRBJ2-7|-|-|TRBV5-6
TGTGCCAGCAGCCCTCGGGCGGGTGAGCAGTACTTC
CASSPRAGEQYF
>TRBJ2-5|-|TRBD2|TRBV7-6
TGTGCCAGCAGCCTAAAGGAAGGAGCGGGGGGGGACCAAGAGACCCAGTACTTC
CASSLKEGAGGDQETQYF
>TRBJ2-1|once|TRBD2|TRBV5-1
TGCGCCAGCAGCTTGGAACTAGCGGGGCCCTCCTACAATGAGCAGTTCTTC
CASSLELAGPSYNEQFF
>TRBJ1-2|-|TRBD1|TRBV7-9
TGTGCCAGCAGCTCAATCACCCCCGGACAGGGAGCGTATGGCTACACCTTC
CASSSITPGQGAYGYTF
>TRBJ2-4|-|TRBD1|TRBV2
TGTGCCAGCAGTCCGGGACAGAGCATGCCAAAGCCCAAAAACATTCAGTACTTC
CASSPGQSMPKPKNIQYF
>TRBJ1-1|-|TRBD1|TRBV7-6
TGTGCCAGCAGCTTAAGGGGACAGGGGGCGGCTGAAGCTTTCTTT
CASSLRGQGAAEAFF
>TRBJ1-2|few|-|TRBV6-6
TGTGCCAGCAGTTATATGTCCCCTTATGGCTACACCTTC
CASSYMSPYGYTF
>TRBJ2-7|-|TRBD1|TRBV19
TGTGCCAGTAGTATAGGTGGCGGGACAGGGTACTACGAGCAGTACTTC
CASSIGGGTGYYEQYF
>TRBJ1-2|-|TRBD1|TRBV27
TGTGCCAGCAGTCCTAGACAGGGACATGGCTATGGCTACACCTTC
CASSPRQGHGYGYTF
>TRBJ1-5|-|TRBD1|TRBV6-6
TGTGCCAGCAGTGGGGGACAGCCCAATCAGCCCCAGCATTTT
CASSGGQPNQPQHF
>TRBJ2-1|-|-|TRBV5-1
TGCGCCAGCAGCTTTAGTCGGAATGAGCAGTTCTTC
CASSFSRNEQFF
>TRBJ2-7|-|-|TRBV6-1
TGTGCCAGCAGTTCCGAGGTGGGGGGAGGCTCCGAGCAGTACTTC
CASSSEVGGGSEQYF
>TRBJ2-7|-|TRBD2|TRBV15
TGTGCCACCAGCTCCCGACTAGCGGGACTGTACGAGCAGTACTTC
CATSSRLAGLYEQYF
>TRBJ1-1|few|-|TRBV6-5
TGTGCCAGCAGAGTAGGGGTGAACACTGAAGCTTTCTTT
CASRVGVNTEAFF
>TRBJ1-1|-|TRBD1|TRBV5-4
TGTGCCAGCAGCTTGGGACAGGGGGCAAAGACTGAAGCTTTCTTT
CASSLGQGAKTEAFF
>TRBJ2-7|-|-|TRBV6-1
TGTGCCAGCAGTGAAGGAGTCCTTAGCTCCTACGAGCAGTACTTC
CASSEGVLSSYEQYF
>TRBJ2-7|-|-|TRBV28
TGTGCCAGCAGTTTACGCAACTCACTCCCGGGACTCTCCTACGAGCAGTACTTC
CASSLRNSLPGLSYEQYF
>TRBJ1-4|-|-|TRBV11-2
TGTGCCAGCAGCTTAGATCTGAGGGATTCTGAAAAACTGTTTTTT
CASSLDLRDSEKLFF
>TRBJ2-7|few|-|TRBV7-9
TGTGCCAGCAGCTTACAGGGCGGGGACGAGCAGTACTTC
CASSLQGGDEQYF
>TRBJ2-1|-|-|TRBV4-1
TGCGCCAGCAGCCCCGGTCGGGGAGAGCCCTACAATGAGCAGTTCTTC
CASSPGRGEPYNEQFF
>TRBJ2-7|-|TRBD1|TRBV27
TGTGCCAGCAGTCCGAGGACAGGGCTCGCGATAACGGCCTACGAGCAGTACTTC
CASSPRTGLAITAYEQYF
>TRBJ1-3|-|-|TRBV9
TGTGCCAGCAGCGTAGCGGTAGGAAACACCATATATTTT
CASSVAVGNTIYF
>TRBJ2-2|once|-|TRBV2
TGTGCCAGCAGTGAATATTGGCGGATGAACACCGGGGAGCTGTTTTTT
CASSEYWRMNTGELFF
>TRBJ2-2|once|-|TRBV29-1
TGCAGCGTTGTAGTGTGGGAGACCGGGGAGCTGTTTTTT
CSVVVWETGELFF
>TRBJ2-7|-|-|TRBV28
TGTGCCAGCAGTTTATACCGGGGAGGCTACGAGCAGTACTTC
CASSLYRGGYEQYF
>TRBJ2-2|-|-|TRBV15
TGTGCCACCAGCAGAGGACACGGGACCAGGGACTTCACCGGGGAGCTGTTTTTT
CATSRGHGTRDFTGELFF
>TRBJ2-3|once|TRBD2|TRBV7-9
TGTGCCAGCAGCTTAGCGGTCCCGGCGGGAGGGGGAGATACGCAGTATTTT
CASSLAVPAGGGDTQYF